Following are 11 T cell receptor beta chains from one sample sequenced in a study of T cell responses to AZD1222 COVID-19 vaccine. Here immunoSEQ multiplex PCR was the method, and the copy in TCRdb shows in-frame clones only, minus some. The profile shows about 120,000 clones, roughly 87% of them singletons. Sequencing was performed on peripheral blood, taken on day 0 of MenACWY control vaccination. These TCRs come from an adult in good health.

The chain joins TRBV14 to TRBJ2-5; 11 nucleotides match TRBD2. Germline lookup yields CDR1 SGHDN and CDR2 FVKESK. This CDR3 has 16 residues. J was trimmed by 1 base and V by 4 bases; bases with no gene match: 5. DNA of the CDR3: TGTGCCAGCAGCCGTAGACTAGCGGGGAGCCAAGAGACCCAGTACTTC. Protein sequence: CASSRRLAGSQETQYF. Together with reference TRBV14 and TRBJ2-5, the CDR3 gives the full variable domain: EAGVTQFPSHSVIEKGQTVTLRCDPISGHDNLYWYRRVMGKEIKFLLHFVKESKQDESGMPNNRFLAERTGGTYSTLKVQPAELEDSGVYFCASSRRLAGSQETQYFGPGTRLLVL.

The chain joins TRBV4-2 to TRBJ1-6, with a possible D match to TRBD1 (6 bases). From germline, CDR1 is LGHNA and CDR2 YNFKEQ. The CDR3 runs to 15 residues. The V end was cut by 6 bases, the J end by 6 bases, with 15 bases between. CDR3 coding DNA: TGTGCCAGCAGGCAACAGGGTTCTGGTAATTCACCCCTCCACTTT. Residues: CASRQQGSGNSPLHF.

V gene TRBV19 combines with J gene TRBJ1-1; possible D gene TRBD1, 5 bases. CDR3 length: 11 residues. Germline assignment: CDR1 LNHDA and CDR2 SQIVND (reference sequence). The V end lost 7 bases, the J end lost 3 bases, and 6 bases lay between the germline ends. CDR3: CASMGDTEAFF. Written as DNA, the CDR3 is TGTGCCAGTATGGGGGACACTGAAGCTTTCTTT.

This chain links TRBV6-5 with TRBJ2-7; 11 bases agree with TRBD2. From germline, CDR1 is MNHEY and CDR2 SVGAGI. With 0 bases clipped from V and 4 bases from J, the junction kept 5 bases outside the gene matches. This CDR3 spans 16 amino acids. CDR3 region: CASSYSWLAGGYEQYF. The CDR3 nucleotides are TGTGCCAGCAGTTACTCCTGGCTAGCGGGAGGTTACGAGCAGTACTTC.

The CDR3 loop reads CASSPRRGLAEGNEQFF. The CDR3 nucleotides are TGTGCCAGCAGCCCAAGAAGGGGACTAGCGGAGGGCAATGAGCAGTTCTTC. The gene calls are TRBV5-5 and TRBJ2-1; 11 bases are a match to TRBD2. The CDR3 has 17 amino acids. The V and J ends lost 4 bases and 6 bases, in that order; junction bases with no gene match: 12. CDR1 and CDR2 from the germline V gene are SGHKS and YYEKEE (reference sequence). Combining the CDR3 with reference TRBV5-5 and TRBJ2-1 gives the whole variable domain DAGVTQSPTHLIKTRGQQVTLRCSPISGHKSVSWYQQVLGQGPQFIFQYYEKEERGRGNFPDRFSARQFPNYSSELNVNALLLGDSALYLCASSPRRGLAEGNEQFFGPGTRLTVL.

The J gene is TRBJ2-3, the V gene TRBV19, with 11 bases matching TRBD2. The CDR3 runs to 19 residues. Losses at the gene ends were 6 bases for V and 0 bases for J; bases not matched to a gene: 14. CDR1 and CDR2 (germline): LNHDA, SQIVND (reference sequence). CDR3 nucleotides: TGTGCCAGTAGCCAAACGGACCCGGGACTAGCGGAGAGCACAGATACGCAGTATTTT. It yields the protein CASSQTDPGLAESTDTQYF.

This chain joins TRBV3-1 (or the pseudogene TRBV3-2) and TRBJ2-7, with D perhaps TRBD2 (7 bases). Trimming cost V 4 bases and J 4 bases, with 11 bases left between them. This CDR3 comprises 13 residues. Germline CDR1 reads LGHDT; CDR2 reads YNNKEL (reference sequence). CDR3 nucleotide sequence: TGTGCCAGCAGCCCCAGGGGAGGGTACGAGCAGTACTTC. It is translated as CASSPRGGYEQYF.

The chain recombines TRBV7-6 with TRBJ1-1, with a weak D call TRBD1 (6 bases). The CDR3 consists of 15 residues. The V gene's germline CDR1 is SGHVS and CDR2 FNYEAQ. Between the trimmed V and J ends, which lost 5 bases and 4 bases, there was a span of 17 bases. The DNA of the CDR3 is TGTGCCAGCAGCGTAGTGGGGGGCGCGACCACTGAAGCTTTCTTT. As protein: CASSVVGGATTEAFF. The full variable domain, completed using reference TRBV7-6 and TRBJ1-1, is GAGVSQSPRYKVTKRGQDVALRCDPISGHVSLYWYRQALGQGPEFLTYFNYEAQQDKSGLPNDRFSAERPEGSISTLTIQRTEQRDSAMYRCASSVVGGATTEAFFGQGTRLTVV.

The chain combines TRBV15 with TRBJ2-1, with D perhaps TRBD2 (5 bases). CDR3 size: 16 residues. V was shortened by 0 bases and J by 5 bases, with 14 bases between the two germline ends. Germline CDR1 reads LNHNV; CDR2 reads YYDKDF (reference sequence). The DNA for the CDR3 is TGTGCCACCAGCAGAGATCGCCTAGCAGGACACAATGAGCAGTTCTTC. It specifies CATSRDRLAGHNEQFF. Filled out from reference TRBV15 and TRBJ2-1, the complete variable domain reads DAMVIQNPRYQVTQFGKPVTLSCSQTLNHNVMYWYQQKSSQAPKLLFHYYDKDFNNEADTPDNFQSRRPNTSFCFLDIRSPGLGDTAMYLCATSRDRLAGHNEQFFGPGTRLTVL.

The chain has TRBV7-8 and TRBJ1-3, with 8 bases that match TRBD1. The CDR3 is 16 residues long. Per germline, CDR1 SGHVS and CDR2 FQNEAQ. The trim removed 5 bases at V and 2 bases at J, leaving 8 bases unmatched. This CDR3 is CASSDRDRPTGNTIYF. DNA for the CDR3: TGTGCCAGCAGCGATAGGGACAGGCCCACTGGAAACACCATATATTTT. Using reference TRBV7-8 and TRBJ1-3 for the parts outside the CDR3, the full variable domain is GAGVSQSPRYKVAKRGQDVALRCDPISGHVSLFWYQQALGQGPEFLTYFQNEAQLDKSGLPSDRFFAERPEGSVSTLKIQRTQQEDSAVYLCASSDRDRPTGNTIYFGEGSWLTVV.

The V and J genes are TRBV5-8 and TRBJ1-6; no reliable D call. V lost 4 bases, J lost 7 bases, and 9 bases lay in between. The CDR3 contains 13 residues. Germline V lookup: CDR1 SGHTS, CDR2 YDEGEE. The CDR3 region is CASSRGLNSPLHF. The CDR3 coding sequence is TGTGCCAGCAGCCGGGGTCTAAATTCACCCCTCCACTTT.